The subject of this entry is one TCR beta chain. These data are taken from a study of T cell changes during pregnancy in multiple sclerosis. Data came from immunoSEQ multiplex PCR; TCRdb stores just in-frame clones and leaves some out. Altogether approximately 120,000 clones are present, 90% to 98% being singletons, with the ten largest covering around 0.4%. This TCR came from a female donor with multiple sclerosis, enrolled in a pregnancy study. Sequencing used peripheral blood, obtained after pregnancy.

The CDR3 bases are TGTGCCAGCAGCTTGGGGAGTGTCGGCACAGATACGCAGTATTTT. Amino acids: CASSLGSVGTDTQYF. The chain recombines TRBV5-4 with TRBJ2-3; no definite D call. The ends were cut back, 0 bases at V and 1 base at J, with 9 bases in the middle. Germline assignment: CDR1 SGHNT and CDR2 YYREEE (reference sequence). The CDR3 runs 15 residues.